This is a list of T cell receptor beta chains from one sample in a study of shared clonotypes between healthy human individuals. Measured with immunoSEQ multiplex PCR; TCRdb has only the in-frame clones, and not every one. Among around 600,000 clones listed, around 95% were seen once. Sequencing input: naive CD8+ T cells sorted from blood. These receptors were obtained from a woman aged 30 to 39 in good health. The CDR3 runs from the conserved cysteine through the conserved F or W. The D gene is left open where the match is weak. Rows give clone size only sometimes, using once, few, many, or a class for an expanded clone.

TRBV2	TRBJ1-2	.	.	TGTGCCAGCAGTGAAGGAACGGGAGGTGATGGCTACACCTTC	CASSEGTGGDGYTF
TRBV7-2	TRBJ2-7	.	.	TGTGCCAGCAGCCTGATTCGGTCCTACGAGCAGTACTTC	CASSLIRSYEQYF
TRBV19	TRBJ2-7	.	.	TGTGCCAGCCGCCTCGACATTTCCTCCTACGAGCAGTACTTC	CASRLDISSYEQYF
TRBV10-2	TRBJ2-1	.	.	TGCGCCAGCAAGTCATCGTACAATGAGCAGTTCTTC	CASKSSYNEQFF
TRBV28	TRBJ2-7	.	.	TGTGCCAGCAGTTTAAGTCCAGGGAAAACCTACGAGCAGTACTTC	CASSLSPGKTYEQYF
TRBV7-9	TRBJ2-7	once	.	TGTGCCAGCAGCTTGGACGGATCCTACGAGCAGTACTTC	CASSLDGSYEQYF
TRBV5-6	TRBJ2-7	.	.	TGTGCCAGCAGCTTGGGTCGATACTCCTACGAGCAGTACTTC	CASSLGRYSYEQYF
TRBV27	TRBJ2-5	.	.	TGTGCCAGCAGTTTCTCCCCGCGGGTAGGCCAAGAGACCCAGTACTTC	CASSFSPRVGQETQYF
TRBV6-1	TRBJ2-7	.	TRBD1	TGTGCCAGCAGTGAAGGAGGGACAGGGGTTTCCTACGAGCAGTACTTC	CASSEGGTGVSYEQYF
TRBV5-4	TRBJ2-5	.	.	TGTGCCAGCAGCTTTAGGGGCGGGGAGACCCAGTACTTC	CASSFRGGETQYF
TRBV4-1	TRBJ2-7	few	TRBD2	TGCGCCAGCAGCCATCTCGAGACTAGCAGGGACGAGCAGTACTTC	CASSHLETSRDEQYF
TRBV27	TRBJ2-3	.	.	TGTGCCAGCAGTTTAGAAGCGGCAAACACAGATACGCAGTATTTT	CASSLEAANTDTQYF
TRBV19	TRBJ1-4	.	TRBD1	TGTGCCAGCGGGGACAGGCAATACAGTCTAAGTCTGTTTTTT	CASGDRQYSLSLFF
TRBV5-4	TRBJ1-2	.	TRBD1	TGTGCCAGCAGCCTCCCAGGCGAGAGGGGGCTTGCCTATGGCTACACCTTC	CASSLPGERGLAYGYTF
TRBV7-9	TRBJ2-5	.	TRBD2	TGTGCCAGCAGCTTACCGGGACTAGGTCGAGAGACCCAGTACTTC	CASSLPGLGRETQYF
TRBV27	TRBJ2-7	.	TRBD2	TGTGCCAGCAGTCGGACTAGCGGGAGCCAGGACGGTAACGAGCAGTACTTC	CASSRTSGSQDGNEQYF
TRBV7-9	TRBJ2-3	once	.	TGTGCCAGCAGCTTAGTGGGGGTTGGAGATACGCAGTATTTT	CASSLVGVGDTQYF
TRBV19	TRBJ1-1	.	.	TGTGCCAGTAGTCGTAGGGAACCCGGGATGAACACTGAAGCTTTCTTT	CASSRREPGMNTEAFF
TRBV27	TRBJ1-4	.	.	TGTGCCAGCAGCCGGTTAGGACGGGGGGAAAAACTGTTTTTT	CASSRLGRGEKLFF
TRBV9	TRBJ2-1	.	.	TGTGCCAGCAGCGTAGAAGGTGAGCAGTTCTTC	CASSVEGEQFF
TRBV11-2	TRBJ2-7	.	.	TGTGCCAGCAGCTTAGGGACCGTCTACGAGCAGTACTTC	CASSLGTVYEQYF
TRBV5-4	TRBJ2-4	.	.	TGTGCCAGCAGCTTGGAGGGGGAGTGGGTCAAAAACATTCAGTACTTC	CASSLEGEWVKNIQYF
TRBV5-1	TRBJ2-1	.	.	TGCGCCAGCAGCCCTAAATGGGCTGATGAGCAGTTCTTC	CASSPKWADEQFF
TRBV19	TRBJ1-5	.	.	TGTGCCGTGGGTGCAGGGTCCCTCAATCAGCCCCAGCATTTT	CAVGAGSLNQPQHF
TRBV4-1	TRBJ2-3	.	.	TGCGCCAGCAGCCAAGTCCCCACAGATACGCAGTATTTT	CASSQVPTDTQYF
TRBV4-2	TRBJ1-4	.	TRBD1	TGTGCCAGCAACGGACAGGGGACCGCAACTAATGAAAAACTGTTTTTT	CASNGQGTATNEKLFF
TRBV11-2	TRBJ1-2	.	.	TGTGCCAGCAGCTTCGGTCGGGGAGCTAACTATGGCTACACCTTC	CASSFGRGANYGYTF
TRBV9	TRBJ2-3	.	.	TGTGCCAGCAGCACGACTGGGGATACGCAGTATTTT	CASSTTGDTQYF
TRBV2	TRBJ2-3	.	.	TGTGCCAGCGGGCGTGGAGAGGAAGATACGCAGTATTTT	CASGRGEEDTQYF
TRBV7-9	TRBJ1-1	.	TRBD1	TGTGCCAGCAGCCCCGGGACAGGGACTATGCTCACTGAAGCTTTCTTT	CASSPGTGTMLTEAFF
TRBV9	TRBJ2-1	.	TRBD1	TGTGCCAGCAGCGTTGGGACAGTGGGGTTGGGTGAGCAGTTCTTC	CASSVGTVGLGEQFF
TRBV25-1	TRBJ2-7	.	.	TGTGCCAGCAGTGAAGGGGGATACGAGCAGTACTTC	CASSEGGYEQYF
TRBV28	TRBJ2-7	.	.	TGTGCCAGCAGTTTATCAATCCCTTTAGGATTAAAGGAGTACGAGCAGTACTTC	CASSLSIPLGLKEYEQYF
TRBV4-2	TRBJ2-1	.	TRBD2	TGTGCCAGCAGCCGCGGATCAGGGAGGGAGCATGAGCAGTTCTTC	CASSRGSGREHEQFF
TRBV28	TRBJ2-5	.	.	TGTGCCAGCAGTTTATTTCCAGGGGGGAGGATTGAAGAGACCCAGTACTTC	CASSLFPGGRIEETQYF
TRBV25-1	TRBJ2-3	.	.	TGTGCCAGCAGTGAGGCCCTACTCACAGATACGCAGTATTTT	CASSEALLTDTQYF
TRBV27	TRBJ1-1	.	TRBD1	TGTGCCAGCGGACAGGGGGCGAACACTGAAGCTTTCTTT	CASGQGANTEAFF
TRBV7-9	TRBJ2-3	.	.	TGTGCCAGCAGCGTATGGGTCTCCTCGAGCACAGATACGCAGTATTTT	CASSVWVSSSTDTQYF
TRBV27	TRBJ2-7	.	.	TGTGCCAGCAGGGTGGGAGTCGGGGAGCAGTACTTC	CASRVGVGEQYF
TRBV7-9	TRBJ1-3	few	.	TGTGCCAGCAGTCAGGGTGACACCATATATTTT	CASSQGDTIYF
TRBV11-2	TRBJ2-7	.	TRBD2	TGTGCCAGCAGCTTAGAATTCGGCGGGAGTTTTGAGCAGTACTTC	CASSLEFGGSFEQYF
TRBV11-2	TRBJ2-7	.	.	TGTGCCAGCAGCTTAGTGGTTGGGGGGAGCGAGCAGTACTTC	CASSLVVGGSEQYF
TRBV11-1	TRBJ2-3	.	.	TGTGCCAGCAGCGGACTGATCGCGCAGTATTTT	CASSGLIAQYF
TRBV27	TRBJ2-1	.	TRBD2	TGTGCCAGCAGTGCGACTAGCGGGAGTTCCCGCGAGCAGTTCTTC	CASSATSGSSREQFF
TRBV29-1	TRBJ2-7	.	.	TGCAGCGTTGCCAGGGGTCAGTCCTACGAGCAGTACTTC	CSVARGQSYEQYF
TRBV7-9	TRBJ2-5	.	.	TGTGCCAGCACCCACCGGGCCGACCTTTCGACCCAGTACTTC	CASTHRADLSTQYF
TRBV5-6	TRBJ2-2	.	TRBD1	TGTGCCAGCAGTCGGACAGGGCTTGTCGTCACCGGGGAGCTGTTTTTT	CASSRTGLVVTGELFF
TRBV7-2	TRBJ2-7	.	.	TGTGCCAGCAGCTTGGACTCCTCCTACGAGCAGTACTTC	CASSLDSSYEQYF
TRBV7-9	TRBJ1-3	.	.	TGTGCCAGCAGCCGGTCGGAGCTCGAGACTGGAAACACCATATATTTT	CASSRSELETGNTIYF
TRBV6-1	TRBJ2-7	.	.	TGTGCCAGCAGTGAAGCGATCTACCCTCACGTCCCGTCCTACGAGCAGTACTTC	CASSEAIYPHVPSYEQYF
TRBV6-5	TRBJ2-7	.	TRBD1	TGTGCCAGCAGACAACTTTACAGGGGGCTCAACGAGCAGTACTTC	CASRQLYRGLNEQYF
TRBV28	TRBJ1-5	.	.	TGTGCCAGCAGTGCAGAAGTGAGCAATCAGCCCCAGCATTTT	CASSAEVSNQPQHF
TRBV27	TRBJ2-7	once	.	TGTGCCAGCAGTTTAACACTCGTTAGTGCCGAGCAGTACTTC	CASSLTLVSAEQYF